What follows describes a single TCR beta chain. These data originate in a study of control samples from healthy donors and cancer patients. The repertoire was sequenced with immunoSEQ multiplex PCR; TCRdb's copy has only in-frame clones and lacks some. The sample lists fewer than 85,000 clones, around 91% occurring once. CDR3 length: 17 residues. CDR1 and CDR2 (germline): SNHLY, FYNNEI. J gave up 4 bases and V 4 bases, and 9 bases lay outside the gene matches. This sequence was found in a man aged 45-60 years in good health. Sequenced: blood. The rearrangement uses TRBV2 and TRBJ2-6; 8 positions match TRBD1. CDR3 amino acids: CASSAFRQGSGANVLTF. CDR3 nucleotide sequence: TGTGCCAGCAGTGCCTTTAGACAGGGGTCCGGGGCCAACGTCCTGACTTTC.